This T cell receptor (beta chain) was identified during a study of blood T cell repertoires in COVID-19. The CDR3 extends over 15 amino acids. Losses at the gene ends were 3 bases for V and 2 bases for J; bases not matched to a gene: 4. Germline assignment: CDR1 WSHSY and CDR2 SAAADI. In the original analysis: Reference gene primer amplification yielded estimated nucleated cell counts. Some clones are missing from TCRdb's copy, which holds only in-frame ones; the method was immunoSEQ multiplex PCR. V, J and clone size are those of that table, while D and trimming were read from the DNA. The table lists about 210,000 clones, almost 85% of them singletons. In this sample, this clone turned up once.

This sequence joins TRBV10-2 and TRBJ1-3; TRBD1 agrees at 7 bases. The sample taken for sequencing was peripheral blood. This TCR came from a woman in her 40s with acute or convalescent COVID-19. CDR3 residues: CASSESGGTGNTIYF. DNA for the CDR3: TGCGCCAGCAGTGAATCAGGGGGGACTGGAAACACCATATATTTT.